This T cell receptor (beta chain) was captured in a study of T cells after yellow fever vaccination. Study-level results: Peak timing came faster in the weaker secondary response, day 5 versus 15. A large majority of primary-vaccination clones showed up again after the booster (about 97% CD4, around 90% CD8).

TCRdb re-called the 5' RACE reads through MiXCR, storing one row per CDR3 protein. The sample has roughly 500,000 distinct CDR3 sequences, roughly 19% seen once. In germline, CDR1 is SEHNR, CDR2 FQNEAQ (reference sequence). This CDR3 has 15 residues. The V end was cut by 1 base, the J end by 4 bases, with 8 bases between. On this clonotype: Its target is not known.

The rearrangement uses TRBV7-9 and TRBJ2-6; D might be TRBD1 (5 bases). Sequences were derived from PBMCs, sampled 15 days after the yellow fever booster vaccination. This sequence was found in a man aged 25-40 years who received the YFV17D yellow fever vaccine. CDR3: CASSLGTYGANVLTF. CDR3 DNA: TGTGCCAGCAGCTTAGGGACATACGGGGCCAACGTCCTGACTTTC.